Presented here are 32 T cell receptor beta chains from one specimen sequenced in a study of blood T cell repertoires in COVID-19. Generated by immunoSEQ multiplex PCR, the TCRdb table keeps only in-frame clones and is missing some. The table lists around 190,000 clones, more than 60% of them singletons. The sequenced material came from peripheral blood. The receptors shown here come from a woman aged 50 to 65 with acute or convalescent COVID-19.

This chain uses TRBV7-2 with TRBJ2-1; 13 bases fit TRBD2. V was clipped by 1 base and J by 7 bases; unmatched bases: 4. Germline V gives CDR1 SGHTA, CDR2 FQGNSA. This CDR3 has 16 residues. The chain's CDR3 is CASSLGTSGRVNEQFF. In DNA form, the CDR3 reads TGTGCCAGCAGCTTAGGGACTAGCGGGAGAGTGAATGAGCAGTTCTTC.

The J gene is TRBJ2-1, the V gene TRBV28; maybe TRBD2 (5 bases). The CDR3 sequence is 12 residues long. Germline values: CDR1 MDHEN, CDR2 SYDVKM. Trimming took off 2 bases at V and 10 bases at J, with 9 bases between the two ends. CDR3 nucleotides: TGTGCCAGCAGTTTAGGACTCCCAGAGCAGTTCTTC. This sequence encodes CASSLGLPEQFF. The variable domain in full, completed from reference TRBV28 and TRBJ2-1, reads DVKVTQSSRYLVKRTGEKVFLECVQDMDHENMFWYRQDPGLGLRLIYFSYDVKMKEKGDIPEGYSVSREKKERFSLILESASTNQTSMYLCASSLGLPEQFFGPGTRLTVL.

The genes are TRBV20-1 and TRBJ2-1; D is possibly TRBD2 (5 bases). Germline assignment: CDR1 DFQATT and CDR2 SNEGSKA (reference sequence). V was pared by 3 bases and J by 3 bases, with 21 bases between. This CDR3 region has 17 residues. In nucleotides, the CDR3 is TGCAGTGCTAGTGACCCCCGTTGGGAGAGGGTCTACAATGAGCAGTTCTTC. It encodes CSASDPRWERVYNEQFF.

This clone is a singleton in its sample. The rearrangement links TRBV5-6 to TRBJ2-3; D is possibly TRBD2 (6 bases). Trimming stripped 5 bases from V and 1 base from J, with 23 bases between. This CDR3 has 18 residues. Germline V gives CDR1 SGHDT, CDR2 YYEEEE. The DNA of the CDR3 is TGTGCCAGCAGACTGAAAGCCGGGACTCGCTCGGGCACAGATACGCAGTATTTT. Translated, it gives CASRLKAGTRSGTDTQYF.

The chain couples TRBV11-2 to TRBJ2-3, with 7 bases identical to TRBD2. Trimming cost V 6 bases and J 3 bases; bases outside gene matches: 9. The CDR3 extends over 15 amino acids. Germline V lookup: CDR1 SGHAT, CDR2 FQNNGV. CDR3 coding DNA: TGTGCCAGCAGACTCAAACGACTAGCAACAGATACGCAGTATTTT. Amino acids: CASRLKRLATDTQYF.

V usage is TRBV24-1 and J usage is TRBJ2-2; 10 positions match TRBD1. The junction had 6 bases not matched to a gene; V was cut back by 4 bases and J by 8 bases. This CDR3 is 15 amino acids long. Germline loops: CDR1 KGHDR, CDR2 SFDVKD. The CDR3 sequence is CATSEPDRGLGELFF. The CDR3 DNA reads as TGTGCCACCAGTGAACCCGACAGGGGGCTTGGGGAGCTGTTTTTT.

The chain has TRBV4-2 and TRBJ2-3; TRBD2 might be the D (6 bases). CDR3 length: 16 residues. Looked up from germline, CDR1 is LGHNA and CDR2 is YNFKEQ. V lost 8 bases and J 9 bases, leaving 27 bases between the germline ends. The CDR3 nucleotides read TGTGCCAGCTCAAGAGGGGACTCGTTAGGTAGTGGCACGCAGTATTTT. Amino acid sequence: CASSRGDSLGSGTQYF.

This chain uses TRBV18 with TRBJ2-7, with TRBD2 as a possible D gene (5 bases). Germline lookup yields CDR1 KGHSH and CDR2 LQKENI. Trimming took 2 bases from V and 5 from J, leaving 10 bases between them. The CDR3 loop spans 13 amino acids. The CDR3 DNA is TGTGCCAGCTCACCAATCGGGGTCAACGAGCAGTACTTC. Amino acids: CASSPIGVNEQYF.

As regards this clone: Other DNA sequences of this sample code for an identical CDR3. The rearrangement joins TRBV28 to TRBJ2-1, with 8 nucleotides matching TRBD2. Germline CDR1 and CDR2: MDHEN and SYDVKM. This CDR3 has 15 amino acids. J was trimmed by 4 bases and V by 6 bases; bases with no gene match: 8. CDR3 DNA: TGTGCCAGCAGCTCAACTAGCGGACCTTACAATGAGCAGTTCTTC. This encodes CASSSTSGPYNEQFF.

The chain is built from TRBV5-8 and TRBJ1-4; D not certain. Looked up from germline, CDR1 is SGHTS and CDR2 is YDEGEE. Trimming left V 1 base short and J 5 bases short, with 9 bases between. This CDR3 has 14 amino acids. CDR3 sequence reads: CASSLLGLNEKLFF. The CDR3 nucleotides are TGTGCCAGCAGCTTGCTTGGGCTAAATGAAAAACTGTTTTTT.

The J gene is TRBJ1-2, the V gene TRBV28, with TRBD1 as a possible D gene (5 bases). CDR3 size: 14 residues. Trimming cost V 2 bases and J 8 bases, with 15 bases left between them. Germline-derived CDR1 and CDR2 are MDHEN and SYDVKM. The CDR3 region is CASSLGTGAGGYTF. The CDR3 bases are TGTGCCAGCAGTTTAGGAACAGGAGCCGGGGGCTACACCTTC.

The rearrangement uses TRBV6-5 and TRBJ2-7, with 16 bases identical to TRBD2. The CDR3 is 16 residues long. V shed 2 bases, J shed 4 bases, and the junction held 2 bases outside the gene matches. Germline CDR1 reads MNHEY; CDR2 reads SVGAGI. The CDR3 loop is CASSYKGLAGGYEQYF. CDR3 in DNA: TGTGCCAGCAGTTACAAGGGACTAGCGGGAGGGTACGAGCAGTACTTC.

In this sample, this clone turned up a few times. The chain carries TRBV11-2 and TRBJ1-1; no reliable D call. CDR1 is SGHAT, CDR2 FQNNGV, per germline. This CDR3 contains 15 residues. V was shortened by 7 bases and J by 1 base, with 16 bases between the two germline ends. The CDR3 DNA reads TGTGCCAGCAACTCCGACGGGGTGCGGAACACTGAAGCTTTCTTT. Translated: CASNSDGVRNTEAFF.

V and J are TRBV4-3 and TRBJ2-7; no definite D call. Trimming shortened V by 0 bases and J by 5 bases, and 14 bases separated the two germline ends. The germline gives CDR1 LGHNA, CDR2 YSLEER. The CDR3 spans 15 residues. Written as DNA, the CDR3 is TGCGCCAGCAGCCAAGAGGTCTGGGCAGGCCACGAGCAGTACTTC. As protein: CASSQEVWAGHEQYF.

This clone was counted ten times or more. The genes are TRBV7-2 and TRBJ2-1; 13 bases map to TRBD2. This CDR3 comprises 16 residues. Germline V CDR1 and CDR2: SGHTA, FQGNSA. V dropped 0 bases and J dropped 5; count of bases not matched to a gene: 1. Here the CDR3 DNA reads TGTGCCAGCAGCTTAGCGACTAGCGGGGGGAACAATGAGCAGTTCTTC. Its protein is CASSLATSGGNNEQFF.

This clone was found once. The chain joins TRBV7-8 to TRBJ1-3; unclear D gene. Germline assignment: CDR1 SGHVS and CDR2 FQNEAQ. Trimming cost V 1 base and J 0 bases, with 4 bases left between them. This CDR3 comprises 14 residues. The CDR3 sequence is CASSLVSSGNTIYF. The CDR3 DNA is TGTGCCAGCAGCTTAGTCAGCTCTGGAAACACCATATATTTT.

J is TRBJ1-2 and V is TRBV19, with a tentative D call TRBD1 (5 bases). V was pared by 4 bases and J by 8 bases, with 20 bases between. Germline V lookup: CDR1 LNHDA, CDR2 SQIVND (reference sequence). The CDR3 is 15 residues long. The CDR3 DNA sequence: TGTGCCAGTAGTACCCTAGATGAAGGGGCGCGAGGCTACACCTTC. It codes for CASSTLDEGARGYTF.

This clone showed up just once. The gene calls are TRBV6-5 and TRBJ1-1, with 9 bases aligning to TRBD1. The CDR3 spans 16 residues. Germline CDR1 MNHEY, CDR2 SVGAGI. Trimming at V came to 2 bases and at J to 5 bases, leaving 9 bases not matched to a gene. This CDR3 is CASSYPPGQGKTEAFF. In DNA, the CDR3 is TGTGCCAGCAGTTACCCGCCGGGACAGGGTAAGACTGAAGCTTTCTTT.

This clone was seen at least ten times. The V gene is TRBV5-1, the J gene TRBJ2-1; a weak D match, TRBD2 (6 bases). Trimming shortened V by 3 bases and J by 4 bases, and 8 bases separated the two germline ends. CDR1 SGHRS and CDR2 YFSETQ come from the germline V gene. The CDR3 covers 13 residues. In DNA form, the CDR3 reads TGCGCCAGCAGCTGGGACTTTTACAATGAGCAGTTCTTC. Translated: CASSWDFYNEQFF.

The rearrangement joins TRBV29-1 to TRBJ1-2; TRBD1 is a possible D gene (6 bases). V was pared by 3 bases and J by 8 bases, with 13 bases between. From germline, CDR1 is SQVTM and CDR2 ANQGSEA. This CDR3 region has 12 residues. CDR3 loop: CSVDRTGRGYTF. CDR3 nucleotides: TGCAGCGTTGACCGTACAGGGCGAGGCTACACCTTC. Looking up the rest from reference TRBV29-1 and TRBJ1-2 gives the full variable domain: SAVISQKPSRDICQRGTSLTIQCQVDSQVTMMFWYRQQPGQSLTLIATANQGSEATYESGFVIDKFPISRPNLTFSTLTVSNMSPEDSSIYLCSVDRTGRGYTFGSGTRLTVV.

The V and J genes are TRBV19 and TRBJ2-3; D not resolved. Looked up from germline, CDR1 is LNHDA and CDR2 is SQIVND (reference sequence). V was trimmed by 1 base and J by 2 bases, leaving 13 bases between them. The CDR3 has 16 residues. The CDR3 coding sequence is TGTGCCAGTAGTATAGGGTCCTCGGTACTCACAGATACGCAGTATTTT. Its protein product is CASSIGSSVLTDTQYF.

The genes are TRBV11-2 and TRBJ2-1; D is ambiguous. V dropped 3 bases and J dropped 6 bases, with 9 bases sitting between them. The V gene's germline CDR1 is SGHAT and CDR2 FQNNGV. The CDR3 is made up of 13 amino acids. The CDR3 DNA follows: TGTGCCAGCAGCTTCTATAACCCCAATGAGCAGTTCTTC. It encodes CASSFYNPNEQFF.

The rearrangement joins TRBV4-1 to TRBJ1-1; TRBD1 might be the D (5 bases). CDR3 length: 11 residues. Trimming removed 6 bases from V and 6 bases from J, with 8 bases in between. Germline CDR1 reads MGHRA; CDR2 reads YSYEKL. The DNA of the CDR3 is TGCGCCAGCAGTCGGGGGGCTGAAGCTTTCTTT. This gives the protein CASSRGAEAFF.

The V call is TRBV7-8, the J call TRBJ2-1; weak D call: TRBD1 (6 bases). This CDR3 spans 13 amino acids. Trimming took 6 bases from V and 10 from J, leaving 16 bases between them. Germline V lookup: CDR1 SGHVS, CDR2 FQNEAQ. The DNA of the CDR3 is TGTGCCAGCAGTACAACCCGGGACACGGAGCAGTTCTTC. Protein product: CASSTTRDTEQFF.

The genes are TRBV14 and TRBJ2-1, with 7 bases lining up with TRBD2. The germline gives CDR1 SGHDN, CDR2 FVKESK. V dropped 1 base and J dropped 3; count of bases not matched to a gene: 3. The length of the CDR3 is 15 residues. The DNA of the CDR3 is TGTGCCAGCAGCCAAGGGGCGGGAGTCTACAATGAGCAGTTCTTC. Its protein is CASSQGAGVYNEQFF.

The chain employs TRBV7-2 and TRBJ1-2; 9 nucleotides line up with TRBD1. With 5 bases clipped from V and 5 bases from J, the junction kept 6 bases outside the gene matches. CDR1 and CDR2 (germline): SGHTA, FQGNSA. The length of the CDR3 is 14 residues. CDR3 bases: TGTGCCAGCAGCCCTACGACAGGGGGTTATGGCTACACCTTC. Translation gives CASSPTTGGYGYTF.

CDR3 DNA: TGTGCCAGTATGAGTACAGGGGTCAACTATGAGCAGTTCTTC. Protein product: CASMSTGVNYEQFF. The J gene is TRBJ2-1, the V gene TRBV19, with TRBD1 matching over 7 bases. The CDR3 runs 14 residues. Germline V gives CDR1 LNHDA, CDR2 SQIVND (reference sequence). The V segment lost 7 bases and the J segment 8 bases; nucleotides outside the gene matches: 11.

The gene calls are TRBV6-5 and TRBJ2-1, with TRBD2 as a possible D gene (6 bases). The CDR3 has 16 residues. V was pared by 4 bases and J by 0 bases, with 13 bases between. Germline CDR1 reads MNHEY; CDR2 reads SVGAGI. The chain's CDR3 is CASSFGRGSSYNEQFF. The CDR3 DNA is TGTGCCAGCAGTTTCGGGCGGGGAAGCTCCTACAATGAGCAGTTCTTC.

The rearrangement links TRBV5-6 to TRBJ2-2; 16 bases agree with TRBD2. The V gene's germline CDR1 is SGHDT and CDR2 YYEEEE. V shed 7 bases, J shed 5 bases, and the junction held 2 bases outside the gene matches. There are 15 residues in the CDR3. The CDR3 region has the DNA TGTGCCAGCGGGGGACTAGCGGGAGGGACCGGGGAGCTGTTTTTT. It translates to CASGGLAGGTGELFF.

The V call is TRBV14, the J call TRBJ1-4; a possible D gene is TRBD1 (6 bases). Trimming stripped 1 base from V and 8 bases from J, with 14 bases between. Germline V gene lookup returns CDR1 SGHDN and CDR2 FVKESK. The CDR3 is made up of 15 amino acids. This CDR3 reads CASSQGVTGAEKLFF. The CDR3 DNA reads as TGTGCCAGCAGCCAAGGTGTGACAGGCGCCGAAAAACTGTTTTTT.

This clone was counted only a few times. The V call is TRBV14, the J call TRBJ1-5; D might be TRBD1 (6 bases). The ends were cut back, 4 bases at V and 5 bases at J, with 12 bases in the middle. This CDR3 has 14 residues. Germline CDR1 is SGHDN and CDR2 is FVKESK. CDR3 region: CASSPLGADQPQHF. CDR3 in DNA: TGTGCCAGCAGCCCCTTGGGGGCAGATCAGCCCCAGCATTTT.

The chain links TRBV9 to TRBJ2-2, with D possibly being TRBD2 (5 bases). The V and J ends lost 0 bases and 5 bases respectively, with 8 bases between them. Germline V gene lookup returns CDR1 SGDLS and CDR2 YYNGEE. The CDR3 spans 14 residues. The CDR3 sequence is CASSVDSGTGELFF. As DNA, the CDR3 is TGTGCCAGCAGCGTAGATTCGGGGACCGGGGAGCTGTTTTTT.